This T cell receptor (beta chain) is drawn from a study of T cell responses to AZD1222 COVID-19 vaccine. The germline V and J ends were trimmed by 5 bases and 1 base, with 15 bases remaining between them. This CDR3 spans 16 amino acids. Germline V gene sequence: CDR1 SGHVS, CDR2 FQNEAQ. Sequenced by immunoSEQ multiplex PCR; TCRdb stores in-frame clones only, minus some. Here the sample spans 180,000 or so clones, 94% being singletons. Sequencing was performed on peripheral blood, taken on day 0 of AZD1222 vaccination. The rearrangement links TRBV7-8 to TRBJ2-1; D is perhaps TRBD1 or TRBD2 (5 bases each). This receptor was obtained from an adult in good health. This CDR3 reads CASSNRDPPSYNEQFF. CDR3 bases: TGTGCCAGCAGCAATCGGGACCCCCCGTCCTACAATGAGCAGTTCTTC.